The 13 T cell receptor beta chains below were found in one sample sequenced in a study of CD8 T cells in ankylosing spondylitis. Broader study findings: Ankylosing spondylitis blood seemed to carry a telltale TCR beta motif made of seven or eight highly homologous variants.

TCRdb itself ran the 5' RACE reads through MiXCR, one entry per CDR3 protein. The repertoire has under 850,000 distinct CDR3 sequences, 19% of them found once; the top ten carry 15% to 20%. No antigen has been identified for these receptors. The sequencing sample was made of blood, either unsorted or a sorted T cell fraction (not recorded which). These receptors all come from a male donor with ankylosing spondylitis.

The table lists this clonotype with a few counts. V usage is TRBV18 and J usage is TRBJ2-1, with a tentative D call TRBD2 (6 bases). There are 14 residues in the CDR3. The germline CDR1 and CDR2 sequences are KGHSH and LQKENI. V shed 2 bases and J shed 7 bases, with 12 bases lying between them. CDR3 in amino acids: CASSPGFGGNEQFF. In DNA form, the CDR3 reads TGTGCCAGCTCACCAGGCTTTGGGGGGAATGAGCAGTTCTTC.

This clonotype was seen a handful of times. This chain uses TRBV4-1 with TRBJ2-1; D may be TRBD1 (5 bases). The CDR3 extends over 18 amino acids. V was cut by 4 bases and J by 1 base, with 20 bases left in between. CDR1 MGHRA and CDR2 YSYEKL come from the germline V gene. CDR3 residues: CASSPHFSNQGSYNEQFF. DNA for the CDR3: TGCGCCAGCAGCCCCCACTTTAGTAACCAGGGTTCCTACAATGAGCAGTTCTTC.

V is TRBV2 and J is TRBJ2-1, with TRBD2 matching 7 bases. Germline CDR1 SNHLY, CDR2 FYNNEI. The J segment lost 7 bases and the V segment lost 4 bases, leaving 1 base of the junction unmatched. This CDR3 spans 12 amino acids. The CDR3 loop is CASSGTRNEQFF. In DNA form, the CDR3 reads TGTGCCAGCAGTGGGACTAGAAATGAGCAGTTCTTC.

About this clonotype: The junction and the germline gene differ at one end; a read error may be behind it. The rearrangement links TRBV4-3 to TRBJ2-7, with D hard to call. This CDR3 region has 13 residues. Germline CDR1 and CDR2: LGHNA and YSLEER. CDR3 in amino acids: CASSQDEGYVQYF. The CDR3 DNA sequence: TGCGCCAGCAGCCAAGATGAAGGTTACGTGCAGTACTTC.

This clonotype was counted many times. The rearrangement joins TRBV5-5 to TRBJ2-3; D call uncertain. The CDR3 is 15 amino acids. Trimming shortened V by 1 base and J by 2 bases, and 11 bases separated the two germline ends. CDR1 and CDR2 (germline): SGHKS, YYEKEE (reference sequence). The CDR3 DNA reads as TGTGCCAGCAGCTTGTCAGTAGGAATCACAGATACGCAGTATTTT. It is translated as CASSLSVGITDTQYF.

V usage is TRBV6-1 and J usage is TRBJ2-3; 7 bases map to TRBD2. The CDR3 runs 18 residues. Looked up from germline, CDR1 is MNHNS and CDR2 is SASEGT. V shed 1 base, J shed 2 bases, and the junction held 12 bases outside the gene matches. CDR3 DNA sequence: TGTGCCAGCAGTGAAGGGTCCCGAGGTAGCGGGCACACAGATACGCAGTATTTT. This sequence encodes CASSEGSRGSGHTDTQYF.

The sample holds a few counts of this clonotype. This sequence joins TRBV5-1 and TRBJ2-2; unclear D gene. The CDR3 has 14 amino acids. Trimming stripped 0 bases from V and 6 bases from J, with 9 bases between. Germline assignment: CDR1 SGHRS and CDR2 YFSETQ. CDR3: CASSLARWPGELFF. The CDR3 DNA follows: TGCGCCAGCAGCTTGGCCAGGTGGCCCGGGGAGCTGTTTTTT.

The gene calls are TRBV5-1 and TRBJ2-7; 9 bases match TRBD1. This CDR3 has 14 residues. The germline CDR1 and CDR2 sequences are SGHRS and YFSETQ. V gave up 3 bases and J gave up 2 bases; unmatched junction bases: 3. Here the CDR3 DNA reads TGCGCCAGCAGCTGGACAGGGGAACCCTACGAGCAGTACTTC. Translation gives CASSWTGEPYEQYF.

As concerns this clonotype: Mismatch with germline at one junction end may stem from a read error. V and J are TRBV4-2 and TRBJ1-1; D ambiguous. This CDR3 has 13 residues. CDR1 LGHNA and CDR2 YNFKEQ come from the germline V gene. The chain's CDR3 is CASSQGRNPEAFF. As DNA, the CDR3 is TGTGCCAGCAGCCAAGGCAGGAACCCTGAAGCTTTCTTT.

This chain joins TRBV6-5 and TRBJ2-3; 9 positions agree with TRBD2. The germline V gene encodes CDR1 MNHEY and CDR2 SVGAGI. CDR3 size: 18 residues. J gave up 0 bases and V 2 bases, and 9 bases lay outside the gene matches. The CDR3 DNA reads as TGTGCCAGCAGTTACGGCGCGGGGGGGATTCCTAGCACAGATACGCAGTATTTT. Translated: CASSYGAGGIPSTDTQYF.

The genes are TRBV20-1 and TRBJ2-1, with 10 nucleotides matching TRBD2. Looked up from germline, CDR1 is DFQATT and CDR2 is SNEGSKA (reference sequence). Germline trimming cut 4 bases from V and 12 bases from J; bases unmatched to any gene: 9. The CDR3 is 13 residues long. The CDR3 DNA reads as TGCAGTGCTAAAGGGACTAGCGCTAGGGGGCAGTTCTTC. Translated: CSAKGTSARGQFF.

This clonotype was observed a handful of times. J is TRBJ2-3 and V is TRBV28, with D possibly being TRBD2 (5 bases). Trimming removed 8 bases from V and 4 bases from J, with 13 bases in between. Germline assignment: CDR1 MDHEN and CDR2 SYDVKM. The CDR3 is 13 amino acids. The CDR3 is CASRGGLSDTQYF. The CDR3, as DNA: TGTGCCAGCCGAGGCGGGCTCTCAGATACGCAGTATTTT.

This clonotype was counted between two and nine times. V usage is TRBV4-1 and J usage is TRBJ2-2, with 12 bases identical to TRBD2. Trimming cost V 6 bases and J 4 bases; bases outside gene matches: 9. This CDR3 is built from 17 residues. Germline lookup yields CDR1 MGHRA and CDR2 YSYEKL. The CDR3 region is CASRKGLAGSTTGELFF. CDR3 coding DNA: TGCGCCAGCAGGAAAGGACTAGCGGGGTCTACCACCGGGGAGCTGTTTTTT.